This TCR beta chain was retrieved from a study of T cells of healthy individuals (dated by TCRdb to between 2017 and 2018). V lost 1 base and J lost 2 bases, and the count of bases not matched to a germline gene is 8. The CDR3 covers 16 residues, taking in both the cysteine and the phenylalanine. Only the CDR3 DNA is retained, 48 bases long and in frame from the first base. As encoded in the germline V gene, CDR1 is MGHRA while CDR2 is YSYEKL. Regarding this clonotype: Its recognized antigen is unknown. Base-call qualities are not available, and no considerably larger clone is one nucleotide away.

Libraries were made using 5' RACE. TCRdb records Illumina MiSeq as the sequencer. In-frame beta chains were kept once TCRdb had trimmed the public reads at Q25 with fastp and called clones with MiXCR. Under each unique CDR3 protein, matching rows form one entry showing the most common genes and DNA. The sample data list more than 85,000 distinct CDR3 sequences, and approximately 16% of these were observed just once. The ten largest clones represent over 5% of the sample. This clonotype was sampled from a human donor in good health. The V and J segments used are TRBV4-1 and TRBJ2-7; TRBD2 agrees with 7 junctional bases. CDR3 reads: CASSQGTAGFPYEQYF. The base sequence is TGCGCCAGCAGCCAAGGTACAGCGGGGTTTCCCTACGAGCAGTACTTC.